This TCR beta chain was identified in a study of identifying expanded T cells in peripheral blood. The CDR3 spans 16 residues. The V and J ends lost 4 bases and 3 bases, in that order; junction bases with no gene match: 4. From germline, CDR1 is SGHRS and CDR2 YFSETQ. General study results and limits: About 1.2 clones differed between technical replicates, versus around 15 and 19 over time.

TCRdb's copy holds only in-frame clones and misses some; the assay was immunoSEQ multiplex PCR. Among around 130,000 clones, 80% to 90% were seen once, and the ten largest hold 7% to 10%. As to this clone: What it recognizes is unknown.

Healthy donors had no documented immune events, such as infections, while sampled. The receptor was isolated from a person between 18 and 75 years old in good health. This rearrangement joins TRBV5-1 to TRBJ1-4; 12 bases align to TRBD1. Input material: blood. The CDR3 region has the DNA TGCGCCAGCAGCGGGGGACAGGGGGCAGCTAATGAAAAACTGTTTTTT. Residues: CASSGGQGAANEKLFF.